The 25 T cell receptor beta chains reported below all come from one sample, sequenced in a study of blood T cell repertoires in COVID-19. The repertoire was sequenced with immunoSEQ multiplex PCR; TCRdb's copy has only in-frame clones and lacks some. Here the sample spans some 96,000 clones, around nine tenths being singletons. Sequences were obtained from peripheral blood. The source of these receptors is a man older than 75 with acute or convalescent COVID-19.

V and J are TRBV9 and TRBJ1-2; perhaps TRBD1 as D (5 bases). V lost 0 bases to trimming and J lost 8 bases, with 11 bases between them. This CDR3 is built from 13 residues. Germline assignment: CDR1 SGDLS and CDR2 YYNGEE. CDR3 bases: TGTGCCAGCAGCGTAGATCAGGGTCAGGGCTACACCTTC. Amino acid sequence: CASSVDQGQGYTF. Combining the CDR3 with reference TRBV9 and TRBJ1-2 gives the whole variable domain DSGVTQTPKHLITATGQRVTLRCSPRSGDLSVYWYQQSLDQGLQFLIQYYNGEERAKGNILERFSAQQFPDLHSELNLSSLELGDSALYFCASSVDQGQGYTFGSGTRLTVV.

The V and J genes are TRBV5-4 and TRBJ2-3; 7 bases line up with TRBD2. This CDR3 spans 16 amino acids. Unmatched junction bases numbered 12, after V lost 3 bases and J lost 5 bases. Germline assignment: CDR1 SGHNT and CDR2 YYREEE (reference sequence). The CDR3 nucleotides read TGTGCCAGCAGCTCTCTAGCGGACTCCCTTGAAGATACGCAGTATTTT. Protein product: CASSSLADSLEDTQYF.

The chain joins TRBV11-2 to TRBJ2-5, with a possible D match to TRBD2 (5 bases). The V and J ends lost 5 bases and 5 bases respectively, with 12 bases between them. Per germline, CDR1 SGHAT and CDR2 FQNNGV. The CDR3 sequence is 13 residues long. CDR3: CASSPRGLETQYF. The CDR3 DNA reads as TGTGCCAGCAGCCCCCGGGGTCTGGAGACCCAGTACTTC.

The gene calls are TRBV28 and TRBJ2-6, with 11 bases aligning to TRBD1. This CDR3 has 16 residues. After removal of 5 bases from V and 10 bases from J, the junction contained 10 bases not matched to a gene. Looked up from germline, CDR1 is MDHEN and CDR2 is SYDVKM. In nucleotides, the CDR3 is TGTGCCAGCAGTCTAACGGACAGGGGGCCTCGTAACGTCCTGACTTTC. It codes for CASSLTDRGPRNVLTF.

This clone was seen more than once but under ten times. The J gene is TRBJ2-7, the V gene TRBV4-2; D is possibly TRBD2 (6 bases). In germline, CDR1 is LGHNA, CDR2 YNFKEQ. The CDR3 loop spans 15 amino acids. Trimming took off 0 bases at V and 10 bases at J, with 19 bases between the two ends. Here the CDR3 DNA reads TGTGCCAGCAGCCAAGATATTGCGGGGCTGGGAGGACAGTACTTC. The encoded protein is CASSQDIAGLGGQYF.

This chain links TRBV7-2 with TRBJ2-7; D possibly corresponds to TRBD1 (6 bases). CDR1 and CDR2 from the germline V gene are SGHTA and FQGNSA. With 5 bases removed from V and 1 base from J, the gap between germline ends came to 12 bases. This CDR3 spans 14 amino acids. The chain's CDR3 is CASSLNRVSYEQYF. The CDR3 coding sequence is TGTGCCAGCAGCCTAAACAGGGTTTCCTACGAGCAGTACTTC.

DNA for the CDR3: TGTGCCAGCAGCCTCCGTTGGACTAGTCCCTCAGGGCAGTACTTC. Amino acids: CASSLRWTSPSGQYF. The chain combines TRBV11-2 with TRBJ2-7; 7 bases are shared with TRBD2. With 5 bases clipped from V and 9 bases from J, the junction kept 16 bases outside the gene matches. This CDR3 spans 15 amino acids. Germline CDR1 and CDR2: SGHAT and FQNNGV.

This chain joins TRBV29-1 and TRBJ1-5; 11 bases line up with TRBD1. This CDR3 region has 15 residues. J gave up 6 bases and V 5 bases, and 9 bases lay outside the gene matches. Per the germline V gene, CDR1 is SQVTM and CDR2 is ANQGSEA. The CDR3 loop reads CSVQVGQGGAQPQHF. As DNA, the CDR3 is TGCAGCGTTCAGGTGGGACAGGGGGGTGCTCAGCCCCAGCATTTT.

The rearrangement joins TRBV12-2 to TRBJ1-4; the table's TRBD1 call for D was not verified on the DNA. TRBV12-2 is flagged as a pseudogene. This CDR3 is 16 amino acids long. Here the CDR3 reads CASRTHGRRQREKLFF. The CDR3 DNA reads TGTGCAAGTCGCACTCATGGTAGACGACAGAGGGAAAAACTGTTTTTT.

The rearrangement joins TRBV5-4 to TRBJ1-1, with TRBD1 matching over 9 bases. The CDR3 has 15 residues. The V gene end was trimmed by 0 bases and the J gene end by 5 bases; junction bases not matched to a gene: 5. The germline V gene encodes CDR1 SGHNT and CDR2 YYREEE (reference sequence). CDR3 residues: CASSLGGTGITEAFF. The CDR3 nucleotides are TGTGCCAGCAGCTTGGGCGGGACAGGGATAACTGAAGCTTTCTTT. Full variable domain (rest looked up from reference TRBV5-4 and TRBJ1-1): ETGVTQSPTHLIKTRGQQVTLRCSSQSGHNTVSWYQQALGQGPQFIFQYYREEENGRGNFPPRFSGLQFPNYSSELNVNALELDDSALYLCASSLGGTGITEAFFGQGTRLTVV.

This sequence joins TRBV7-2 and TRBJ1-4; 7 bases agree with TRBD1. With V trimmed by 5 bases and J by 5 bases, 11 bases remained unmatched. CDR1 is SGHTA, CDR2 FQGNSA, per germline. The CDR3 contains 16 residues. The CDR3: CASSPPGTALNEKLFF. For the CDR3, the DNA is TGTGCCAGCAGCCCGCCCGGGACAGCTTTAAATGAAAAACTGTTTTTT.

The rearrangement joins TRBV15 to TRBJ2-7, with unresolved D. The ends were cut back, 0 bases at V and 4 bases at J, with 16 bases in the middle. This CDR3 is 16 amino acids long. Germline assignment: CDR1 LNHNV and CDR2 YYDKDF (reference sequence). The CDR3 DNA reads as TGTGCCACCAGCAGAGATATCGTGGCTAGGAGATACGAGCAGTACTTC. Translated: CATSRDIVARRYEQYF.

The genes are TRBV10-3 and TRBJ2-1; a possible D gene is TRBD1 (6 bases). Germline loops: CDR1 ENHRY, CDR2 SYGVKD. The CDR3 consists of 14 residues. Trimming took 7 bases from V and 5 from J, leaving 15 bases between them. DNA for the CDR3: TGTGCCATCACCGCGGGTCGGGACAACAATGAGCAGTTCTTC. It specifies CAITAGRDNNEQFF.

This chain joins TRBV20-1 and TRBJ2-2, with a tentative D call TRBD2 (6 bases). V was pared by 6 bases and J by 9 bases, with 11 bases between. The CDR3 is made up of 11 amino acids. Per the germline V gene, CDR1 is DFQATT and CDR2 is SNEGSKA (reference sequence). The CDR3 reads CSAGEDRELFF. The CDR3 region has the DNA TGCAGTGCAGGGGAGGACCGGGAGCTGTTTTTT.

This clone was detected only a few times. The J gene is TRBJ1-2, the V gene TRBV7-2, with D uncertain. In germline, CDR1 is SGHTA, CDR2 FQGNSA. The CDR3 runs 14 residues. The V end was cut by 1 base, the J end by 4 bases, with 10 bases between. This CDR3 is CASSLGRGGYGYTF. In nucleotides, the CDR3 is TGTGCCAGCAGCTTAGGACGAGGAGGCTATGGCTACACCTTC.

The chain couples TRBV28 to TRBJ2-3; the match to TRBD1 covers 7 bases. J was trimmed by 0 bases and V by 5 bases; bases with no gene match: 5. This CDR3 is built from 15 residues. The germline gives CDR1 MDHEN, CDR2 SYDVKM. The CDR3 is CASSSRTGSTDTQYF. The CDR3 DNA reads TGTGCCAGCAGTAGCAGGACAGGAAGCACAGATACGCAGTATTTT.

This clone was detected once. The chain carries TRBV18 and TRBJ2-7; D possibly corresponds to TRBD2 (5 bases). The CDR3 is 14 amino acids. CDR1 and CDR2 (germline): KGHSH, LQKENI. V was clipped by 3 bases and J by 1 base, with 10 bases between them. CDR3 in DNA: TGTGCCAGCTCACCGGACTTCACATCCTACGAGCAGTACTTC. Encoded protein: CASSPDFTSYEQYF. Together with reference TRBV18 and TRBJ2-7, the CDR3 gives the full variable domain: NAGVMQNPRHLVRRRGQEARLRCSPMKGHSHVYWYRQLPEEGLKFMVYLQKENIIDESGMPKERFSAEFPKEGPSILRIQQVVRGDSAAYFCASSPDFTSYEQYFGPGTRLTVT.

The CDR3 sequence: CASSPGLAGGPPSSSTDTQYF. DNA of the CDR3: TGCGCCAGCAGCCCCGGACTAGCGGGAGGGCCCCCCTCGTCAAGCACAGATACGCAGTATTTT. The rearrangement uses TRBV5-1 and TRBJ2-3; 15 nucleotides align to TRBD2. Germline CDR1 is SGHRS and CDR2 is YFSETQ. With V trimmed by 4 bases and J by 0 bases, 15 bases remained unmatched. The CDR3 is made up of 21 amino acids.

The chain recombines TRBV5-1 with TRBJ1-4; D is perhaps TRBD1 (5 bases). Trimming shortened V by 5 bases and J by 5 bases, and 13 bases separated the two germline ends. There are 14 residues in the CDR3. In germline, CDR1 is SGHRS, CDR2 YFSETQ. As DNA, the CDR3 is TGCGCCAGCAGTGTTGGACAAGTAAATGAAAAACTGTTTTTT. This codes for CASSVGQVNEKLFF.

The chain is built from TRBV29-1 and TRBJ2-1, with no clear D. Germline V CDR1 and CDR2: SQVTM, ANQGSEA. The CDR3 is 13 residues long. V was trimmed by 5 bases and J by 6 bases, leaving 14 bases between them. Written as DNA, the CDR3 is TGCAGCGTTTGGGCCGCCAGAACCAATGAGCAGTTCTTC. Protein sequence: CSVWAARTNEQFF.

This chain uses TRBV10-1 with TRBJ2-5; TRBD1 aligns across 8 bases. The CDR3 consists of 17 residues. Looked up from germline, CDR1 is WNHNN and CDR2 is SYGVQD (reference sequence). The J segment lost 1 base and the V segment lost 2 bases, leaving 9 bases of the junction unmatched. In nucleotides, the CDR3 is TGCGCCAGCAGTGAGAGTCCAGGGGGCGCGGGCCAAGAGACCCAGTACTTC. This encodes CASSESPGGAGQETQYF.

The V call is TRBV20-1, the J call TRBJ1-4, with D possibly TRBD1 on 6 matching bases. The CDR3 runs 15 residues. CDR1 and CDR2 (germline): DFQATT, SNEGSKA (reference sequence). V was clipped by 3 bases and J by 3 bases, with 14 bases between them. In nucleotides, the CDR3 is TGCAGTGCTAGTGAGGAAGGGGGGGCTAATGAAAAACTGTTTTTT. Amino acid sequence: CSASEEGGANEKLFF.

This clone appeared a single time. This sequence joins TRBV11-2 and TRBJ2-3; 7 bases fit TRBD2. CDR3 length: 16 residues. After removal of 0 bases from V and 1 base from J, the junction contained 4 bases not matched to a gene. Germline values: CDR1 SGHAT, CDR2 FQNNGV. The CDR3 bases are TGTGCCAGCAGCTTAGATGGGGGAGGGGGCACAGATACGCAGTATTTT. Encoded protein: CASSLDGGGGTDTQYF.

The rearrangement links TRBV19 to TRBJ1-5; 8 bases align to TRBD1. Trimming removed 5 bases from V and 6 bases from J; junction bases left unmatched: 12. CDR1 is LNHDA, CDR2 SQIVND, per germline (reference sequence). The CDR3 runs to 16 residues. The CDR3 DNA sequence: TGTGCCAGTAGTCCTAAAACCGGGACAGGTGGTCAGCCCCAGCATTTT. It codes for CASSPKTGTGGQPQHF. Supplemented by reference TRBV19 and TRBJ1-5, the full variable domain reads DGGITQSPKYLFRKEGQNVTLSCEQNLNHDAMYWYRQDPGQGLRLIYYSQIVNDFQKGDIAEGYSVSREKKESFPLTVTSAQKNPTAFYLCASSPKTGTGGQPQHFGDGTRLSIL.

The rearrangement uses TRBV3-1 (or the pseudogene TRBV3-2) and TRBJ2-1, with TRBD2 matching 10 bases. This CDR3 spans 15 amino acids. The germline CDR1 and CDR2 sequences are LGHDT and YNNKEL (reference sequence). The trim removed 4 bases at V and 1 base at J, leaving 1 base unmatched. In DNA, the CDR3 is TGTGCCAGCAGCCCTAGCGGGAGTTCCTACAATGAGCAGTTCTTC. Protein sequence: CASSPSGSSYNEQFF.